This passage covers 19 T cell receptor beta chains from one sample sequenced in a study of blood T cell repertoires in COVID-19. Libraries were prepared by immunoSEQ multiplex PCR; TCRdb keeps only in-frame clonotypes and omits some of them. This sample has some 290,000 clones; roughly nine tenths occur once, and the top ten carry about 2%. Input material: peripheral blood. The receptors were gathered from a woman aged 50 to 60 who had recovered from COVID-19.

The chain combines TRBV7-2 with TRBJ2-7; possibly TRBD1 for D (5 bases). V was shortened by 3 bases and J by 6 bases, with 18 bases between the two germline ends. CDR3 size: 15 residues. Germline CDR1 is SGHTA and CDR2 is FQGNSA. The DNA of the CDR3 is TGTGCCAGCAGCTTGTACAGGCGCCAAACGGGCGAGCAGTACTTC. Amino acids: CASSLYRRQTGEQYF.

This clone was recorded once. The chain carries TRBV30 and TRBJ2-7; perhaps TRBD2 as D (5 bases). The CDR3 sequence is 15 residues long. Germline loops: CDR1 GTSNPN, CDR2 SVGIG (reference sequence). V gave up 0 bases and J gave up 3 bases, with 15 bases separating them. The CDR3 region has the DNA TGTGCCTGGAGTGTACCATCACTAGGTTACTACGAGCAGTACTTC. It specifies CAWSVPSLGYYEQYF.

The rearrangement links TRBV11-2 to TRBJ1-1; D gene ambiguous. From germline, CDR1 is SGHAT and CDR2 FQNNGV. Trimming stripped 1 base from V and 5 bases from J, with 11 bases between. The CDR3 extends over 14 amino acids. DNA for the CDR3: TGTGCCAGCAGCTTAGTAGGCGGCGGGACTGAAGCTTTCTTT. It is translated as CASSLVGGGTEAFF.

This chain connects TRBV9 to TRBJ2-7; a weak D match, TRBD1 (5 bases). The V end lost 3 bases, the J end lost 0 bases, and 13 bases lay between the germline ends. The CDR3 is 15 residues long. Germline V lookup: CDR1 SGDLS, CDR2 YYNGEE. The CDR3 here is CASSATGKSSYEQYF. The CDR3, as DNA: TGTGCCAGCAGCGCAACAGGAAAGAGCTCCTACGAGCAGTACTTC. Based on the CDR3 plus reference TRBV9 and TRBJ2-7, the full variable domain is DSGVTQTPKHLITATGQRVTLRCSPRSGDLSVYWYQQSLDQGLQFLIQYYNGEERAKGNILERFSAQQFPDLHSELNLSSLELGDSALYFCASSATGKSSYEQYFGPGTRLTVT.

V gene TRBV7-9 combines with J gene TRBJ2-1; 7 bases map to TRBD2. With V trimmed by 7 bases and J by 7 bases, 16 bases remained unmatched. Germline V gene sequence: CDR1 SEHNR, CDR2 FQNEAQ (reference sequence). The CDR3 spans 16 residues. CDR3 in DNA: TGTGCCAGCACCCGTCGTGCGCGGGAGTTCGCGAATGAGCAGTTCTTC. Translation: CASTRRAREFANEQFF.

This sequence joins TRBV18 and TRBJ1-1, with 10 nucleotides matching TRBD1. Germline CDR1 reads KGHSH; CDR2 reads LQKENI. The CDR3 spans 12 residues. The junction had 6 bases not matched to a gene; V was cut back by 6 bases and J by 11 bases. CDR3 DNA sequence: TGTGCCAGCTCTGGGACAGGGGTTTGGGCTTTCTTT. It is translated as CASSGTGVWAFF.

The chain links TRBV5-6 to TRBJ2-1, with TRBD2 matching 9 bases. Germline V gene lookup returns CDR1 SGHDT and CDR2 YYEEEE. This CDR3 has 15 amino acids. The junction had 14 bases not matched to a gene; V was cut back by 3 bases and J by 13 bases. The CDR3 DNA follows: TGTGCCAGCAGCTCCTTGGCGGGGGGGCCGGGGTACCAGTTCTTC. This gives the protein CASSSLAGGPGYQFF.

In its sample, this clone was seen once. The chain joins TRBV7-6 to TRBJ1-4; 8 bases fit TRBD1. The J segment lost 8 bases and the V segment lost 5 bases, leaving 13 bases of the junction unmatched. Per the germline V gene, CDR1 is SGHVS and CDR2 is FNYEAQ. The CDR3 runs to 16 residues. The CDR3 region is CASSLPAGTGGEKLFF. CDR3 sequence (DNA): TGTGCCAGCAGCCTCCCCGCCGGGACAGGTGGGGAAAAACTGTTTTTT.

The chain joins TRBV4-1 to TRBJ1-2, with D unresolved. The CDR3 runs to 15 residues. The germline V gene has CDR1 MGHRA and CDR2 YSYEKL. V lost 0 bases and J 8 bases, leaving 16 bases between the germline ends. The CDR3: CASSQDRNPAGGYTF. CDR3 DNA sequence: TGCGCCAGCAGCCAAGATAGGAACCCTGCGGGAGGCTACACCTTC.

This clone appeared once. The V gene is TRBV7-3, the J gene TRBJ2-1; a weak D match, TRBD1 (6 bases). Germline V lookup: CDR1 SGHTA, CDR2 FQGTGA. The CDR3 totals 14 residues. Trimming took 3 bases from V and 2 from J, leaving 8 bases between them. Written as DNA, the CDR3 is TGTGCCAGCAGCTTCGAGGGGGCCTACAATGAGCAGTTCTTC. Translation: CASSFEGAYNEQFF. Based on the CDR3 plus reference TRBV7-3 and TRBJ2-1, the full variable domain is GAGVSQTPSNKVTEKGKYVELRCDPISGHTALYWYRQSLGQGPEFLIYFQGTGAADDSGLPNDRFFAVRPEGSVSTLKIQRTERGDSAVYLCASSFEGAYNEQFFGPGTRLTVL.

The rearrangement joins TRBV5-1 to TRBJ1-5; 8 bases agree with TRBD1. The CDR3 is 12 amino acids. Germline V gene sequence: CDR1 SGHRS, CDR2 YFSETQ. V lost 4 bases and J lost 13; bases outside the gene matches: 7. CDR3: CASSPDGTGQHF. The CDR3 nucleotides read TGCGCCAGCAGCCCGGACGGGACAGGACAGCATTTT.

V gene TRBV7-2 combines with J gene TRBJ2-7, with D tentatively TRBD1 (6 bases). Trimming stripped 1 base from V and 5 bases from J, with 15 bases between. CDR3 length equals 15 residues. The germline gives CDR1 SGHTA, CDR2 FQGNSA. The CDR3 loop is CASSLGTGYLDEQYF. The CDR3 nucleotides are TGTGCCAGCAGCTTAGGTACAGGGTATTTAGACGAGCAGTACTTC.

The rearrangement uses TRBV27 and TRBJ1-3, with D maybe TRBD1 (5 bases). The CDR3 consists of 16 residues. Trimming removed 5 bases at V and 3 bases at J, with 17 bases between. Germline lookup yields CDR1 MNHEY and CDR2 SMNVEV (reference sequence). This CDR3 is CASSATTGLRGNTIYF. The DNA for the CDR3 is TGTGCCAGCAGTGCCACCACAGGTCTACGTGGAAACACCATATATTTT.

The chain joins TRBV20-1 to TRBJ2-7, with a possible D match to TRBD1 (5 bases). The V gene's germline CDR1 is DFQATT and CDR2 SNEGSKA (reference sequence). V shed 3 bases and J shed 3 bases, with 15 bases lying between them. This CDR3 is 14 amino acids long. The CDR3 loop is CSASLQGPIYEQYF. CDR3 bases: TGCAGTGCTAGTCTCCAGGGCCCGATCTACGAGCAGTACTTC.

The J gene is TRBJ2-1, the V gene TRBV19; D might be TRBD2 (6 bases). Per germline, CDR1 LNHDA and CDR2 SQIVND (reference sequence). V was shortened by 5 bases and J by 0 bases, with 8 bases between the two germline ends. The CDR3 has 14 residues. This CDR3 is CASSSGDSYNEQFF. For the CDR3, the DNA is TGTGCCAGTAGTTCGGGAGACTCCTACAATGAGCAGTTCTTC.

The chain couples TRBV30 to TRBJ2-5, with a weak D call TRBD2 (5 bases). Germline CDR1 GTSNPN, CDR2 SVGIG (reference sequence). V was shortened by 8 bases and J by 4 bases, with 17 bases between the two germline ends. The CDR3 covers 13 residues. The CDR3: CAGLTSRTETQYF. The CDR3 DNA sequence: TGTGCCGGACTGACATCTCGAACAGAGACCCAGTACTTC. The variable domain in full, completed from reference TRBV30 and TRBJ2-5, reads SQTIHQWPATLVQPVGSPLSLECTVEGTSNPNLYWYRQAAGRGLQLLFYSVGIGQISSEVPQNLSASRPQDRQFILSSKKLLLSDSGFYLCAGLTSRTETQYFGPGTRLLVL.

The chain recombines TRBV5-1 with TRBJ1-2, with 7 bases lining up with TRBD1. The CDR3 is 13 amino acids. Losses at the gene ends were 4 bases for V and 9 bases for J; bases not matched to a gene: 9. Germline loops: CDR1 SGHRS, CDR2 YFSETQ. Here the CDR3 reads CASSLSGGVSYTF. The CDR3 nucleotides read TGCGCCAGCAGCCTGTCAGGGGGTGTTAGCTACACCTTC. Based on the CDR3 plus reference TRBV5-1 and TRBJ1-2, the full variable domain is KAGVTQTPRYLIKTRGQQVTLSCSPISGHRSVSWYQQTPGQGLQFLFEYFSETQRNKGNFPGRFSGRQFSNSRSEMNVSTLELGDSALYLCASSLSGGVSYTFGSGTRLTVV.

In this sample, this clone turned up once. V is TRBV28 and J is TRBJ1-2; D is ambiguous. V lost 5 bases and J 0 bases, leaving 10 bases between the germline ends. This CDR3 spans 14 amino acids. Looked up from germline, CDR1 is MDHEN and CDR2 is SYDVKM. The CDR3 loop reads CASSPSGTNYGYTF. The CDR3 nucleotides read TGTGCCAGCAGTCCCAGCGGAACTAACTATGGCTACACCTTC.

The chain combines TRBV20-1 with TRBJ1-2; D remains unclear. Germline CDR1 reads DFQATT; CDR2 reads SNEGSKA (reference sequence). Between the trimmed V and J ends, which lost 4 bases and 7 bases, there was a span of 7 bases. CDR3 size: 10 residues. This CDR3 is CSATESGYTF. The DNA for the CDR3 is TGCAGTGCTACCGAGAGTGGCTACACCTTC.